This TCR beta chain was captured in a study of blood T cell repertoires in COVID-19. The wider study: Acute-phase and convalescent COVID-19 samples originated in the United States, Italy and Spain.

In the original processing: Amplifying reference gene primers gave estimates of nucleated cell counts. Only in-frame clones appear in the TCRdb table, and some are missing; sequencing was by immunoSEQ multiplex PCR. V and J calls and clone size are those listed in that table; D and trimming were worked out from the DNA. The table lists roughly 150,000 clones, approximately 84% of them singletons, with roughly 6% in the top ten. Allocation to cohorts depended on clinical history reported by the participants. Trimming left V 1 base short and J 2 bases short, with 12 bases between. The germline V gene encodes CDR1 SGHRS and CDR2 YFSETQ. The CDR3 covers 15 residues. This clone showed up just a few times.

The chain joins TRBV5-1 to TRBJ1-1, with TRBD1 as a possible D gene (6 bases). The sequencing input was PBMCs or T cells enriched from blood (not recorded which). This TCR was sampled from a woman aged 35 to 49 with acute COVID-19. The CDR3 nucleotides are TGCGCCAGCAGCTTGCTGGGGGCGGGTAACACTGAAGCTTTCTTT. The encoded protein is CASSLLGAGNTEAFF.